This TCR beta chain was documented in a study of T cell changes during pregnancy in multiple sclerosis. The repertoire was sequenced with immunoSEQ multiplex PCR; TCRdb's copy has only in-frame clones and lacks some. The table lists roughly 32,000 clones, about 93% of them singletons, with roughly 0.4% in the top ten. Trimming left V 0 bases short and J 0 bases short, with 6 bases between. The CDR3 runs to 15 residues. CDR1 and CDR2 (germline): LNHNV, YYDKDF (reference sequence). This clonotype was sampled from a female donor with multiple sclerosis, enrolled in a pregnancy study. The J gene is TRBJ1-3, the V gene TRBV15; D not certain. The sequencing here drew on CD4+ T cells from peripheral blood mononuclear cells, taken in the second trimester of pregnancy. DNA for the CDR3: TGTGCCACCAGCAGAGATTCCAACTCTGGAAACACCATATATTTT. Protein sequence: CATSRDSNSGNTIYF.